A single sample gave rise to the 13 T cell receptor beta chains below, sequenced in a study of blood T cell repertoires in COVID-19. Repertoires were generated with immunoSEQ multiplex PCR, while TCRdb's copy carries only in-frame clones and drops some. The sample includes hundreds of thousands of clones, roughly 85% seen only once; the top ten take roughly 3.6%. The sample consisted of peripheral blood. The source of these receptors is a woman aged 18 to 35 with acute or convalescent COVID-19.

The J gene is TRBJ1-4, the V gene TRBV25-1, with D uncertain. V lost 2 bases and J lost 8, with 12 bases in between. This CDR3 is built from 14 residues. Germline V CDR1 and CDR2: MGHDK, SYGVNS. For the CDR3, the DNA is TGTGCCAGCAGTGAACGGGGAGGGAAAGAAAAACTGTTTTTT. Translation gives CASSERGGKEKLFF. The variable domain in full, with the rest retrieved from reference TRBV25-1 and TRBJ1-4, is EADIYQTPRYLVIGTGKKITLECSQTMGHDKMYWYQQDPGMELHLIHYSYGVNSTEKGDLSSESTVSRIRTEHFPLTLESARPSHTSQYLCASSERGGKEKLFFGSGTQLSVL.

V is TRBV12-3 or TRBV12-4 and J is TRBJ1-2, with D possibly matching TRBD1 (6 bases). Trimming took off 9 bases at V and 3 bases at J, with 14 bases between the two ends. The CDR3 is 13 residues long. The CDR3 protein is CASARDMDYGYTF. CDR3 nucleotides: TGTGCCAGTGCTAGGGACATGGACTATGGCTACACCTTC.

The chain employs TRBV7-9 and TRBJ2-7; 7 positions agree with TRBD1. Germline values: CDR1 SEHNR, CDR2 FQNEAQ (reference sequence). The CDR3 consists of 14 residues. V shed 5 bases and J 5 bases; nucleotides not matched to a gene: 9. The CDR3 nucleotides are TGTGCCAGCAGCCCGAGACAGGGAAACCACGAGCAGTACTTC. It codes for CASSPRQGNHEQYF.

This chain links TRBV30 with TRBJ1-6; 10 bases match TRBD1. CDR3 length: 15 amino acids. Germline V gene data show CDR1 as GTSNPN and CDR2 as SVGIG (reference sequence). V was pared by 0 bases and J by 10 bases, with 6 bases of the junction left unmatched. The CDR3 here is CAWSVRTGGGSPLHF. As DNA, the CDR3 is TGTGCCTGGAGTGTACGGACAGGGGGAGGCTCACCCCTCCACTTT.

V usage is TRBV2 and J usage is TRBJ2-5, with 14 bases lining up with TRBD2. Unmatched junction bases numbered 9, after V lost 4 bases and J lost 5 bases. CDR3 length: 17 residues. In germline, CDR1 is SNHLY, CDR2 FYNNEI. The DNA of the CDR3 is TGTGCCAGCAGTGGTAGGACTAGCGGGAGGCATGGGGAGACCCAGTACTTC. Translation: CASSGRTSGRHGETQYF.

This sequence joins TRBV4-1 and TRBJ1-1; TRBD1 is a possible D gene (5 bases). The CDR3 is 16 amino acids. The V and J ends lost 0 bases and 0 bases respectively, with 11 bases between them. Germline CDR1 is MGHRA and CDR2 is YSYEKL. The CDR3 sequence: CASSQDGQGMNTEAFF. The CDR3 bases are TGCGCCAGCAGCCAAGATGGGCAGGGCATGAACACTGAAGCTTTCTTT.

CDR3: CASSEGAGSPYGYTF. CDR3 sequence (DNA): TGTGCCAGTAGCGAAGGGGCAGGCTCTCCTTATGGCTACACCTTC. This chain uses TRBV19 with TRBJ1-2; D may be TRBD1 (5 bases). The CDR3 covers 15 residues. V gave up 6 bases and J gave up 5 bases, with 19 bases separating them. Per the germline V gene, CDR1 is LNHDA and CDR2 is SQIVND (reference sequence).

The CDR3 DNA sequence: TGTGCCAGCGGCGGACAACCTCCGAGGGAAAAACTGTTTTTT. Its protein product is CASGGQPPREKLFF. The chain has TRBV6-5 and TRBJ1-4; D might be TRBD1 (5 bases). The length of the CDR3 is 14 residues. Germline lookup yields CDR1 MNHEY and CDR2 SVGAGI. V lost 8 bases, J lost 8 bases, and 18 bases lay in between.

V and J are TRBV27 and TRBJ2-3; 8 bases map to TRBD1. This CDR3 has 15 residues. V shed 6 bases, J shed 1 base, and the junction held 6 bases outside the gene matches. CDR1 and CDR2 (germline): MNHEY, SMNVEV (reference sequence). The CDR3 loop reads CASSRDRGGTDTQYF. CDR3 nucleotides: TGTGCCAGCAGCCGCGACAGGGGTGGCACAGATACGCAGTATTTT.

The V call is TRBV28, the J call TRBJ2-2, with 15 bases matching TRBD2. CDR3 length equals 17 residues. Losses at the gene ends were 4 bases for V and 8 bases for J; bases not matched to a gene: 8. Germline CDR1 MDHEN, CDR2 SYDVKM. CDR3 sequence reads: CASSSWTSGRASGELFF. For the CDR3, the DNA is TGTGCCAGCAGTTCGTGGACTAGCGGGAGGGCCTCAGGGGAGCTGTTTTTT.

The chain employs TRBV6-1 and TRBJ1-1, with D possibly TRBD1 on 5 matching bases. CDR1 is MNHNS and CDR2 is SASEGT in the germline V gene. With 3 bases removed from V and 3 bases from J, the gap between germline ends came to 11 bases. There are 14 residues in the CDR3. For the CDR3, the DNA is TGTGCCAGCAGTGAGCAGGGCCAGGACACTGAAGCTTTCTTT. Its translation is CASSEQGQDTEAFF.

The V and J genes are TRBV4-2 and TRBJ1-1; D gene uncertain. V lost 8 bases, J lost 5 bases, and 9 bases lay in between. Germline values: CDR1 LGHNA, CDR2 YNFKEQ. The CDR3 contains 11 residues. The CDR3 DNA follows: TGTGCCAGCTCTAGAGCAACTGAAGCTTTCTTT. Residues: CASSRATEAFF.

This chain connects TRBV2 to TRBJ1-5; D uncertain. Trimming cost V 4 bases and J 3 bases, with 7 bases left between them. The CDR3 is made up of 13 amino acids. CDR1 SNHLY and CDR2 FYNNEI come from the germline V gene. The CDR3 DNA is TGTGCCAGCAGTGCCCTTAACAATCAGCCCCAGCATTTT. This codes for CASSALNNQPQHF.